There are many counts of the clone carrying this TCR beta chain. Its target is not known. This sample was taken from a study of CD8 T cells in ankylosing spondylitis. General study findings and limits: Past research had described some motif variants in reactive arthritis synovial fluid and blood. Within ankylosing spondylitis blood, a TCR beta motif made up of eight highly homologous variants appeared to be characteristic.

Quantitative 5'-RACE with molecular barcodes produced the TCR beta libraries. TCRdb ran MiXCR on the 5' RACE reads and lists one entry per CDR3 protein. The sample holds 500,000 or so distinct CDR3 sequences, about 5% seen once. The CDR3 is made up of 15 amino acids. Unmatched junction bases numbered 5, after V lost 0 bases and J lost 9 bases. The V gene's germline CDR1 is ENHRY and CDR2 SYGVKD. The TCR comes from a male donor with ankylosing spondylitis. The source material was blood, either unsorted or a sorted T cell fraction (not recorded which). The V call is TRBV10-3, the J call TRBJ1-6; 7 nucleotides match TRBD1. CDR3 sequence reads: CAISESGQLGSPLHF. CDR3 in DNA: TGTGCCATCAGTGAGTCGGGACAGTTGGGTTCACCCCTCCACTTT.